The entry below describes one TCR beta chain. As yet, its antigen is unknown. This entry is derived from a study of Ad26.COV2.S vaccination and SARS-CoV-2 variants. Findings and limits, study-wide: Whether participants received vaccine or placebo, their non-spike TCR breadth was similar. Responses of spike-specific T cells (both CD8+ and CD4+) reportedly showed substantial breadth after vaccination. Possibly, TCR breadth and depth analyses underestimated total T cell responses.

The V gene lost 5 bases and the J gene lost 3 bases, with 13 bases spanning the gap. Germline CDR1 LNHDA, CDR2 SQIVND (reference sequence). The CDR3 contains 14 residues. Repertoires were generated with immunoSEQ multiplex PCR, while TCRdb's copy carries only in-frame clones and drops some. The sample gives some 350,000 clones, 92% of which show up once; 3.5% to 4.5% is in the top ten. V gene TRBV19 combines with J gene TRBJ1-2; D possibly corresponds to TRBD1 (5 bases). The sample was peripheral blood, taken after recovery from COVID-19. The TCR comes from a human donor who had recovered from COVID-19. DNA of the CDR3: TGTGCCAGTAGTCCCGGCCAGGGATACTATGGCTACACCTTC. Protein sequence: CASSPGQGYYGYTF.